This T cell receptor (beta chain) is drawn from a study of T cell responses to AZD1222 COVID-19 vaccine. Sequenced by immunoSEQ multiplex PCR; TCRdb stores in-frame clones only, minus some. The table has roughly 130,000 clones, around 90% seen once. Overall study results and limits: Dominant at 160-218 and 743-854, vaccine-associated CD4 TCRs also spanned spike. The donors showed a predominance of white British ancestry and of females, with possible underestimation of clonal diversity. Baseline seropositivity characterized only a handful of AZD1222 recipients.

This CDR3 contains 15 residues. V shed 2 bases, J shed 5 bases, and the junction held 7 bases outside the gene matches. Germline V CDR1 and CDR2: GTSNPN, SVGIG (reference sequence). In regard to this clone: Its antigen remains unidentified.

This receptor was identified in an adult who received the AZD1222 COVID-19 vaccine. The chain couples TRBV30 to TRBJ2-5, with TRBD2 matching over 11 bases. The sequenced sample was peripheral blood, obtained 28 days after the second AZD1222 dose. The CDR3 DNA reads TGTGCCTGGAGTAGACTAGCGGGAAGACCGGAGACCCAGTACTTC. This codes for CAWSRLAGRPETQYF.